This is a list of T cell receptor beta chains from one sample in a study of PD-1 blockade in classical Hodgkin lymphoma. Assay used: immunoSEQ multiplex PCR; TCRdb lists only in-frame clones, some missing. Found here are approximately 98,000 clones, 80% to 90% of them singletons; the top ten hold 20%. This specimen consisted of peripheral blood mononuclear cells (PBMCs), obtained before the second cycle of nivolumab. Receptor source: a human donor with classical Hodgkin lymphoma. Each CDR3 is given with its conserved first and last residue. A D gene is named only where the DNA matches it firmly. The size field is filled for only some rows; it gives once, few, many or a size class.

TRBV28	TRBJ2-5	TRBD2	.	TGTGCCAGCAGTTTATGGCTAGCGGGAGTGGCCGAGTACCAAGAGACCCAGTACTTC	CASSLWLAGVAEYQETQYF
TRBV27	TRBJ2-7	.	.	TGTGCCAGCAGGAGGGAACAGGGTTGGCTAGCGACCTACGAGCAGTACTTC	CASRREQGWLATYEQYF
TRBV27	TRBJ2-3	.	.	TGTGCCAGCAGTGCTCCCCGACTGGCAAATACGCAGTATTTT	CASSAPRLANTQYF
TRBV5-1	TRBJ1-1	.	.	TGCGCCAGCAGCTTCTGGGGGCAAAGCACTGAAGCTTTCTTT	CASSFWGQSTEAFF
TRBV6-5	TRBJ2-7	.	.	TGTGCCAGCAGTTACTTTCTGGGCCGAACCTACGAGCAGTACTTC	CASSYFLGRTYEQYF
TRBV7-9	TRBJ1-1	.	.	TGTGCCAGCAGCTCTCGGGGGGGCCTGAACACTGAAGCTTTCTTT	CASSSRGGLNTEAFF
TRBV9	TRBJ2-1	TRBD2	.	TGTGCCAGCAGCGAAGGACTAGCGGCCTACAATGAGCAGTTCTTC	CASSEGLAAYNEQFF
TRBV16	TRBJ2-5	.	.	TGTGCCAGCAGCCAATATGACACCGGGGGAGAGACCCAGTACTTC	CASSQYDTGGETQYF
TRBV6-1	TRBJ2-5	TRBD2	.	TGTGCCAGCAGTGGAAGACTAGCGGGAAGGCAAGAGACCCAGTACTTC	CASSGRLAGRQETQYF
TRBV25-1	TRBJ2-3	.	.	TGTGCCAGCAGTGAATCTAACCCCCGATCCCCAGATACGCAGTATTTT	CASSESNPRSPDTQYF
TRBV2	TRBJ1-2	TRBD1	.	TGTGCCAGCAGTGACCAGGGGGTGGACTATGGCTACACCTTC	CASSDQGVDYGYTF
TRBV4-1	TRBJ2-2	.	once	TGCGCCAGCAGCCCAATCTTGGGGAAGAACACCGGGGAGCTGTTTTTT	CASSPILGKNTGELFF
TRBV15	TRBJ2-7	.	once	TGTGCCACCAGCAGGCAACAGAACTACGAGCAGTACTTC	CATSRQQNYEQYF
TRBV5-1	TRBJ2-1	TRBD2	.	TGCGCCAGCAGCCCCAGGACTAGCGGGAGGGCCCGTTACAATGAGCAGTTCTTC	CASSPRTSGRARYNEQFF
TRBV2	TRBJ2-1	.	once	TGTGCCAGCACCAATTTCGGCCTGCTCCGAACGCAGTTCTTC	CASTNFGLLRTQFF
TRBV19	TRBJ1-1	.	few	TGTGCCAGTACTCCAGGGACGGGCACTGAAGCTTTCTTT	CASTPGTGTEAFF
TRBV6-1	TRBJ1-1	.	.	TGTGCCAGCAGTGAAATGGAGGGGCTGATGGGGAACACTGAAGCTTTCTTT	CASSEMEGLMGNTEAFF
TRBV6-1	TRBJ2-5	.	.	TGTGCCAGCAAGCAAGGGGCAGCGGCCCAAGAGACCCAGTACTTC	CASKQGAAAQETQYF
TRBV6-5	TRBJ2-1	.	.	TGTGCCAGCAGTTCCCCGTTCGACAGGTACAATGAGCAGTTCTTC	CASSSPFDRYNEQFF
TRBV15	TRBJ1-2	.	.	TGTGCCACCAGCGGTCCTGTTAACTATGGCTACACCTTC	CATSGPVNYGYTF
TRBV25-1	TRBJ1-1	.	once	TGTGCCAGCAGTGAAGTCCGGGAACATGGGGACACTGAAGCTTTCTTT	CASSEVREHGDTEAFF
TRBV15	TRBJ2-3	.	.	TGTGCCACCTCCACCGGGGGCACTAGCACAGATACGCAGTATTTT	CATSTGGTSTDTQYF
TRBV7-2	TRBJ1-5	.	.	TGTGCCAGCAGCTTAGCGTCCCCCGGAGAAGCCGGTTATAGCAATCAGCCCCAGCATTTT	CASSLASPGEAGYSNQPQHF
TRBV2	TRBJ1-2	.	once	TGTGCCAGCATCCTGACAAGGGACTATGGCTACACCTTC	CASILTRDYGYTF
TRBV29-1	TRBJ1-1	.	.	TGCAGCGTTGATGGGTCAGGGGTAACTGAAGCTTTCTTT	CSVDGSGVTEAFF
TRBV15	TRBJ2-7	.	.	TGTGCCACCAGCAGAGAATCCACCTACGAGCAGTACTTC	CATSRESTYEQYF
TRBV10-3	TRBJ1-2	.	.	TGTGCCATCTCAGGCGATAACTATGGCTACACCTTC	CAISGDNYGYTF
TRBV25-1	TRBJ2-4	.	.	TGTGCCAGCAGTGGCTCTGAGGTCAGCCTATTAAACATTCAGTACTTC	CASSGSEVSLLNIQYF
TRBV28	TRBJ1-2	.	.	TGTGCCAGCAGTCTTCCACAGGGTAACTATGGCTACACCTTC	CASSLPQGNYGYTF
TRBV19	TRBJ2-4	.	.	TGTGCCAGTAGTATCTCCAGAGCCAAAAACATTCAGTACTTC	CASSISRAKNIQYF
TRBV7-4	TRBJ1-1	.	.	TGTGCCAGCAGCCCTCCGGAGTCTCGCACTGAAGCTTTCTTT	CASSPPESRTEAFF
TRBV25-1	TRBJ2-5	TRBD1	.	TGTGCCAGCAGTGAATTCGGAGGGACAGGTCCCCAAGAGACCCAGTACTTC	CASSEFGGTGPQETQYF
TRBV19	TRBJ1-3	.	.	TGTGCCAGTAGTATAGGATTCAGCTCTGGAAACACCATATATTTT	CASSIGFSSGNTIYF
TRBV6-1	TRBJ1-1	.	.	TGTGCCAGCAGTGGATTGGCCGGGGCTGAAGCTTTCTTT	CASSGLAGAEAFF
TRBV27	TRBJ2-7	.	.	TGTGCCAGCAGTTTTTCGGCCCCACACGAGCAGTACTTC	CASSFSAPHEQYF
TRBV28	TRBJ2-1	TRBD2	.	TGTGCCAGCAATATGGGAGGGGCGGCATACAATGAGCAGTTCTTC	CASNMGGAAYNEQFF
TRBV29-1	TRBJ2-1	TRBD2	.	TGCAGCGTTTATTGGGGCGGGAGGGGTCACAATGAGCAGTTCTTC	CSVYWGGRGHNEQFF
TRBV14	TRBJ2-7	.	.	TGTGCCAGCAGCCTATGGGACGGAACCGAGCAGTACTTC	CASSLWDGTEQYF
TRBV14	TRBJ1-1	TRBD1	.	TGTGCCAGCAGCCAAGAGGGACAGGATACTGAAGCTTTCTTT	CASSQEGQDTEAFF
TRBV10-2	TRBJ2-7	.	.	TGCGCCAGCGGGGGAGCGACGGCTACCTACGAGCAGTACTTC	CASGGATATYEQYF
TRBV7-8	TRBJ1-3	.	.	TGTGCCAGCAGCTTAGGTTTAAGGGGTACTGGAAACACCATATATTTT	CASSLGLRGTGNTIYF
TRBV25-1	TRBJ2-7	TRBD1	.	TGTGCCAGCAGTGAATTTAGGGACAGGGGGCTGGACGAGCAGTACTTC	CASSEFRDRGLDEQYF
TRBV4-3	TRBJ2-5	.	.	TGCGCCAGCAGCCAAGTCTGGACTAACCAAGAGACCCAGTACTTC	CASSQVWTNQETQYF
TRBV11-2	TRBJ1-4	TRBD1	.	TGTGCCAGCAGCTTGACAGGGGGACTCAATGAAAAACTGTTTTTT	CASSLTGGLNEKLFF
TRBV5-4	TRBJ2-5	TRBD2	.	TGTGCCAGCAGCTCTATAGCGGGAGAAGAGACCCAGTACTTC	CASSSIAGEETQYF
TRBV19	TRBJ1-1	.	.	TGTGCCAGTAGTCCGCCGGTAGGACCGGCTAGTGGGACTGAAGCTTTCTTT	CASSPPVGPASGTEAFF
TRBV12-5	TRBJ2-3	TRBD1	.	TGTGCTAGTGGTTTGATACTGGGACAGGAGACAGATACGCAGTATTTT	CASGLILGQETDTQYF
TRBV5-1	TRBJ2-5	.	.	TGCGCCAGCAGCTTGACATTACAGGGTCTAGAGACCCAGTACTTC	CASSLTLQGLETQYF
TRBV18	TRBJ2-2	TRBD2	once	TGTGCCAGCTCACTCAGACTAGCGGGAGCGGACACCGGGGAGCTGTTTTTT	CASSLRLAGADTGELFF
TRBV7-9	TRBJ2-7	TRBD2	.	TGTGCCAGCAGCCCGAGGAAGCTTGGGCCCGGGACTAGCGAGCAGTACTTC	CASSPRKLGPGTSEQYF
TRBV7-6	TRBJ2-2	TRBD1	once	TGTGCCAGCAGCTCCACCGGGACAGGGAACACCGGGGAGCTGTTTTTT	CASSSTGTGNTGELFF
TRBV15	TRBJ1-5	.	once	TGTGCCACCAGCAGAGATCCCCAGGGCGCTCAGCCCCAGCATTTT	CATSRDPQGAQPQHF
TRBV2	TRBJ2-7	.	.	TGTGCCAGCACGGAGGGAGTTCGGGAGCAGTACTTC	CASTEGVREQYF